This paragraph reports one TCR beta chain. The CDR3 extends over 14 amino acids. The germline V and J ends were trimmed by 6 bases and 0 bases, with 13 bases remaining between them. Germline V gene data show CDR1 as SQVTM and CDR2 as ANQGSEA. Alopecia areata patients provided lesional scalp punch biopsies and peripheral blood, both collected for the study. These data come from a study of CD8+ T cells in alopecia areata. cDNA serving as the sequencing template came from extracted, reverse transcribed RNA. Libraries were prepared by immunoSEQ multiplex PCR; TCRdb keeps only in-frame clonotypes and omits some of them. The data hold about 140,000 clones, with about half observed a single time.

This chain joins TRBV29-1 and TRBJ2-3; either TRBD1 or TRBD2 may supply D (6 bases each). The sequence derives from a human donor with alopecia areata. Material: CD4+ T cells sorted from blood, obtained at week 0. CDR3 in amino acids: CSVGGTPSTDTQYF. As DNA, the CDR3 is TGCAGCGTGGGCGGGACACCTAGCACAGATACGCAGTATTTT.